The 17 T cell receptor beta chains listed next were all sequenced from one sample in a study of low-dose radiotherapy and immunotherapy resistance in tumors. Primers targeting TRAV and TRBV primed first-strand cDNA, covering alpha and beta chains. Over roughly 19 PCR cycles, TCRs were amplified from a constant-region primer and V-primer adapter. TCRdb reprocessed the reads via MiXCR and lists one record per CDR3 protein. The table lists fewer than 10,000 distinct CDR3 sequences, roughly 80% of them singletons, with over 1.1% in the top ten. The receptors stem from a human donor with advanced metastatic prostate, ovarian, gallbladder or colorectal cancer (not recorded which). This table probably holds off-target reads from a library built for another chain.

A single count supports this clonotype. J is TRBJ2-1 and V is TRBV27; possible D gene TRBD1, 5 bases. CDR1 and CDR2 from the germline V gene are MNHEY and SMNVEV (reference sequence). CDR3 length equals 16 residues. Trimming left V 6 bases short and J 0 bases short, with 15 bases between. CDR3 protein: CASSSGQASSYNEQFF. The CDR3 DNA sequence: TGTGCCAGCAGCTCCGGACAAGCAAGCTCCTACAATGAGCAGTTCTTC.

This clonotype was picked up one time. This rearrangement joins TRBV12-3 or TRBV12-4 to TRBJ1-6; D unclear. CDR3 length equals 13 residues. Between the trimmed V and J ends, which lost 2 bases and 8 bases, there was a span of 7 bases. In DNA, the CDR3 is TGTGCCAGCAGTTTAACTGGAGATTCACCCCTCCACTTT. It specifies CASSLTGDSPLHF.

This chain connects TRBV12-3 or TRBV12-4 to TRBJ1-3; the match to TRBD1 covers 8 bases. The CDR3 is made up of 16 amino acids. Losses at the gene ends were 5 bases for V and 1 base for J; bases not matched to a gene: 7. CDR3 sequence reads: CASSKLDRVSGNTIYF. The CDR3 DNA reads TGTGCCAGCAGTAAACTGGACAGGGTATCTGGAAACACCATATATTTT.

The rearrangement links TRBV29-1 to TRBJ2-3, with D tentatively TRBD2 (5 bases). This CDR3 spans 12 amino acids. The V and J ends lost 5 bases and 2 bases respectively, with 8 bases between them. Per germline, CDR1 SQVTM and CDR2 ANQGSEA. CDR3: CSVTGITDTQYF. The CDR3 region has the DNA TGCAGCGTTACGGGGATCACAGATACGCAGTATTTT.

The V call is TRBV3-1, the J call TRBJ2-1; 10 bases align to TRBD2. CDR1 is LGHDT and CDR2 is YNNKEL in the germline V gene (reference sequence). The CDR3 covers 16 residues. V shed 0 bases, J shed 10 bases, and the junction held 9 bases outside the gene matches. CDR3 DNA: TGTGCCAGCAGCCAAGATCTGCTAGCGGGAGCGGGGGAGCAGTTCTTC. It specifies CASSQDLLAGAGEQFF.

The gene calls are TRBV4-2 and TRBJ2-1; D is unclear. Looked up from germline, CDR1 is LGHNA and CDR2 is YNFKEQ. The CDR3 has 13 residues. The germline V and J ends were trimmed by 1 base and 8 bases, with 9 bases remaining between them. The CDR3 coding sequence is TGTGCCAGCAGCCAAGTATCAGGACATGAGCAGTTCTTC. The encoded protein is CASSQVSGHEQFF.

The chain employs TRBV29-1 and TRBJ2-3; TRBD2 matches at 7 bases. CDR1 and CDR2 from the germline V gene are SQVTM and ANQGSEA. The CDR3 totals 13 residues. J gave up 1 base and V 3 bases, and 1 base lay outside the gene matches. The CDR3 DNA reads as TGCAGCGTTGAGCTAGCGGGCACAGATACGCAGTATTTT. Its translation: CSVELAGTDTQYF.

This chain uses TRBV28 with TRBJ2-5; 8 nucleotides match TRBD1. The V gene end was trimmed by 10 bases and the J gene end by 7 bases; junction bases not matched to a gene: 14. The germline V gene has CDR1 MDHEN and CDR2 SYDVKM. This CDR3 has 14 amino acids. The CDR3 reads CANSQGARGGTQYF. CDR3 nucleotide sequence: TGTGCCAATTCGCAGGGGGCGAGAGGAGGGACCCAGTACTTC.

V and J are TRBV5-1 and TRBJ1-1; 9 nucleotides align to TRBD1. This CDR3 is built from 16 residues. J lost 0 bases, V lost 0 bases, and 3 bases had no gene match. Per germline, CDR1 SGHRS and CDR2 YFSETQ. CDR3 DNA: TGCGCCAGCAGCTTGGACAGGGGGCCTCTGAACACTGAAGCTTTCTTT. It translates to CASSLDRGPLNTEAFF.

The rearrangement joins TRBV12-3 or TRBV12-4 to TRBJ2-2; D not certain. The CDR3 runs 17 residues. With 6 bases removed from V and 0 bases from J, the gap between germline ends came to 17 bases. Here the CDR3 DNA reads TGTGCCAGCAGCCCGTTTACTCCGGTTTCGAACACCGGGGAGCTGTTTTTT. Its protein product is CASSPFTPVSNTGELFF.

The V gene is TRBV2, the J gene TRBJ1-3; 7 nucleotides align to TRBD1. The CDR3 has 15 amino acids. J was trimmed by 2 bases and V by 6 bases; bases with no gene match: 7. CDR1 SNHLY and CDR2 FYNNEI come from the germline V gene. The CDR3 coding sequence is TGTGCCAGCAGCAGGGACAGAGCCGCTGGAAACACCATATATTTT. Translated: CASSRDRAAGNTIYF.

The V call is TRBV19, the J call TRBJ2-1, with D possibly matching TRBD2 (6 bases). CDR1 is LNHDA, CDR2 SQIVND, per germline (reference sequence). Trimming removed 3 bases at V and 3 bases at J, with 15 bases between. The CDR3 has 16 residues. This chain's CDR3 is CASSIEAGSSYNEQFF. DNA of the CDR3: TGTGCCAGTAGTATCGAGGCGGGATCCAGCTACAATGAGCAGTTCTTC. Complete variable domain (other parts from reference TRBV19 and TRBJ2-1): DGGITQSPKYLFRKEGQNVTLSCEQNLNHDAMYWYRQDPGQGLRLIYYSQIVNDFQKGDIAEGYSVSREKKESFPLTVTSAQKNPTAFYLCASSIEAGSSYNEQFFGPGTRLTVL.

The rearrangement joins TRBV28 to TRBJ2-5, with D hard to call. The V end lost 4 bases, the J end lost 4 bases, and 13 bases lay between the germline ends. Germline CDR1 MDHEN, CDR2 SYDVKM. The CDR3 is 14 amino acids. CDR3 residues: CASSSPPGRETQYF. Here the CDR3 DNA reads TGTGCCAGCAGTTCCCCGCCCGGGCGAGAGACCCAGTACTTC.

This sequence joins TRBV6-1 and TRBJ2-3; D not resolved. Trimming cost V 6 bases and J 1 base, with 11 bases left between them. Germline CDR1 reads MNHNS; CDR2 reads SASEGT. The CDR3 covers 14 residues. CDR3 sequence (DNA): TGTGCCAGCAGCCCGCATGGGGGCACAGATACGCAGTATTTT. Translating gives CASSPHGGTDTQYF.

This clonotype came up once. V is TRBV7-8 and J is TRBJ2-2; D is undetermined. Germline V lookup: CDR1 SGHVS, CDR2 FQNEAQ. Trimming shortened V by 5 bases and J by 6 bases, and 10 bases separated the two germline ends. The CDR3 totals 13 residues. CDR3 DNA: TGTGCCAGCAGCACGATGACGGCCGGGGAGCTGTTTTTT. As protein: CASSTMTAGELFF.

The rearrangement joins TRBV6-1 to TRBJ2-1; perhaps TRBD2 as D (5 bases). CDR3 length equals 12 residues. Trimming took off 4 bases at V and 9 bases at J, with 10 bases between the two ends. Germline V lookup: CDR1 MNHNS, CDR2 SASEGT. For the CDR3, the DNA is TGTGCCAGCAGTGGCCTAGCTAGTGAGCAGTTCTTC. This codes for CASSGLASEQFF.

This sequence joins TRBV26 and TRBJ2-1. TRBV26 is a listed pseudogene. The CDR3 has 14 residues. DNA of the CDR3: TGTGCCAGCAGGCGTGTGGGGTCCTACAATGAGCAGTTCTTC. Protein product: CASRRVGSYNEQFF.